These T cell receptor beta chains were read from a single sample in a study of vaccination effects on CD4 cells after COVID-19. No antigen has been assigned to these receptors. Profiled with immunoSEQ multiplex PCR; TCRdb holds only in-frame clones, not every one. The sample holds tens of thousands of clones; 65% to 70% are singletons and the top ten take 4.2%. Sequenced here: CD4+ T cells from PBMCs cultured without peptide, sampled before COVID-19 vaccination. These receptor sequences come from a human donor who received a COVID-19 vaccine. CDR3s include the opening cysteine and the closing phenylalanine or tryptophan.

cdr3_aa: CASSPTGSVVAHNTQYF
v_call: TRBV27
j_call: TRBJ2-3

cdr3_aa: CASSYSSATGNTIYF
v_call: TRBV6-6
j_call: TRBJ1-3

cdr3_aa: CASSESGASKNIQYF
v_call: TRBV10-2
j_call: TRBJ2-4

cdr3_aa: CASSNRGGRETQYF
v_call: TRBV19
j_call: TRBJ2-5

cdr3_aa: CASSILGTVQETQYF
v_call: TRBV19
j_call: TRBJ2-5

cdr3_aa: CASSFLLGSNEKLFF
v_call: TRBV7-9
j_call: TRBJ1-4

cdr3_aa: CASSIGLAGGSNTGELFF
v_call: TRBV19
j_call: TRBJ2-2

cdr3_aa: CASRAGGSYEQYF
v_call: TRBV25-1
j_call: TRBJ2-7

cdr3_aa: CASSLKTGDREQYF
v_call: TRBV7-9
j_call: TRBJ2-7

cdr3_aa: CAWSTGGAYGYTF
v_call: TRBV30
j_call: TRBJ1-2

cdr3_aa: CASSYGGNVADTQYF
v_call: TRBV6-6
j_call: TRBJ2-3

cdr3_aa: CASSPDSVFAGANVLTF
v_call: TRBV27
j_call: TRBJ2-6

cdr3_aa: CASSQDWVVAGWANEQFF
v_call: TRBV3-1/TRBV3-2
j_call: TRBJ2-1

cdr3_aa: CSVGPGTGRNTEAFF
v_call: TRBV29-1
j_call: TRBJ1-1

cdr3_aa: CASSPSLRGPSTDTQYF
v_call: TRBV27
j_call: TRBJ2-3

cdr3_aa: CASSRGTGSTDTQYF
v_call: TRBV21-1
j_call: TRBJ2-3

cdr3_aa: CSGETGGNIQYF
v_call: TRBV29-1
j_call: TRBJ2-4

cdr3_aa: CASSLVEGDTQYF
v_call: TRBV5-1
j_call: TRBJ2-3

cdr3_aa: CASSLVVGTGNEKLFF
v_call: TRBV5-1
j_call: TRBJ1-4

cdr3_aa: CASSPRGLGVGLSYNEQFF
v_call: TRBV27
j_call: TRBJ2-1

cdr3_aa: CASSLGDTLTEAFF
v_call: TRBV5-8
j_call: TRBJ1-1

cdr3_aa: CASSPTGVGNTEAFF
v_call: TRBV3-1/TRBV3-2
j_call: TRBJ1-1

cdr3_aa: CASSLEAGGSTEAFF
v_call: TRBV5-5
j_call: TRBJ1-1

cdr3_aa: CASTGVQGNYGYTF
v_call: TRBV6-5
j_call: TRBJ1-2

cdr3_aa: CASRSEGEKLFF
v_call: TRBV5-1
j_call: TRBJ1-4

cdr3_aa: CASSTWTSGDNEQFF
v_call: TRBV18
j_call: TRBJ2-1

cdr3_aa: CASRVGGDNYNEQFF
v_call: TRBV2
j_call: TRBJ2-1

cdr3_aa: CAWGTGLSQPQHF
v_call: TRBV30
j_call: TRBJ1-5

cdr3_aa: CASSPPGSDTQYF
v_call: TRBV18
j_call: TRBJ2-3

cdr3_aa: CARSYPSGRNNEQFF
v_call: TRBV5-3
j_call: TRBJ2-1

cdr3_aa: CATSRDRGRTGGYTF
v_call: TRBV15
j_call: TRBJ1-2

cdr3_aa: CASSEWTTNEKLFF
v_call: TRBV25-1
j_call: TRBJ1-4

cdr3_aa: CASSRRTADRTDTQYF
v_call: TRBV21-1
j_call: TRBJ2-3